This T cell receptor beta chain derives from a study of high-grade serous ovarian cancer treatment subgroups. The table came from immunoSEQ multiplex PCR; TCRdb's copy has only in-frame clones and leaves some out. The sample shows roughly 2,700 clones, about 80% of them seen only once. Germline V gene lookup returns CDR1 SGHAT and CDR2 FQNNGV. This CDR3 spans 14 amino acids. Trimming stripped 2 bases from V and 4 bases from J, with 9 bases between. As regards this clone: Its target is unknown.

General study points: Same-patient tumor repertoires overlapped at roughly 0.095 to 0.8; different patients barely overlapped.

Tumor samples were obtained before definitive surgery or chemotherapy. The sequence came from a human donor with high-grade serous ovarian cancer. The sequencing input was tumor tissue. The chain couples TRBV11-2 to TRBJ1-5, with D possibly TRBD1 on 5 matching bases. CDR3 protein: CASSLFGGNQPQHF. The CDR3 coding sequence is TGTGCCAGCAGCTTATTCGGGGGAAATCAGCCCCAGCATTTT.